These T cell receptor beta chains were read from a single sample in a study of PD-L1 blockade in urothelial cancer. Here immunoSEQ multiplex PCR was the method, and the copy in TCRdb shows in-frame clones only, minus some. The data hold tens of thousands of clones, with about 80% observed a single time. The starting material was PBMCs, obtained around atezolizumab (anti-PD-L1) treatment. These receptors originate from a man aged 70 or older with urothelial cancer. The CDR3 runs from the conserved cysteine through the conserved F or W. A D gene is named only where the DNA matches it firmly. Not all rows give a size; the values are once, few, many and, for expanded clones, a class.

TRBJ2-6	.	.	TRBV5-4	CASSLARETGANVLTF	TGTGCCAGCAGCTTGGCAAGGGAGACTGGGGCCAACGTCCTGACTTTC
TRBJ1-3	.	.	TRBV5-4	CASSFESSGNTIYF	TGTGCCAGCAGCTTTGAGAGCTCTGGAAACACCATATATTTT
TRBJ2-2	.	.	TRBV18	CASSPQGGTENTGELFF	TGTGCCAGCTCACCACAAGGGGGGACAGAGAACACCGGGGAGCTGTTTTTT
TRBJ1-4	TRBD1	.	TRBV12-5	CASGTGDSTNEKLFF	TGTGCTAGTGGGACAGGGGATTCAACTAATGAAAAACTGTTTTTT
TRBJ2-5	TRBD1	.	TRBV29-1	CSVSGQGRETQYF	TGCAGCGTTTCGGGACAGGGTCGAGAGACCCAGTACTTC
TRBJ2-3	TRBD2	.	TRBV29-1	CSVDSGTSGMASTDTQYF	TGCAGCGTGGACTCCGGGACTAGCGGGATGGCGAGCACAGATACGCAGTATTTT
TRBJ1-2	.	.	TRBV15	CATSRGRGPNYGYTF	TGTGCCACCAGCAGAGGGAGAGGGCCTAACTATGGCTACACCTTC
TRBJ2-7	TRBD1	.	TRBV7-2	CASSTRQGSYEQYF	TGTGCCAGCAGCACTCGACAGGGCTCCTACGAGCAGTACTTC
TRBJ1-5	TRBD1	once	TRBV6-5	CASSRFQGAYQPQHF	TGTGCCAGCAGTCGATTCCAGGGGGCATATCAGCCCCAGCATTTT
TRBJ1-1	TRBD1	.	TRBV19	CASSIIRTGGNTEAFF	TGTGCCAGTAGTATAATCCGGACAGGGGGGAACACTGAAGCTTTCTTT
TRBJ2-5	TRBD2	.	TRBV5-4	CASSLGTGLAGQTQYF	TGTGCCAGCAGCTTGGGGACCGGACTAGCGGGTCAGACCCAGTACTTC
TRBJ2-1	TRBD1	.	TRBV5-1	CASSLTGETYNEQFF	TGCGCCAGCAGCTTGACAGGGGAAACCTACAATGAGCAGTTCTTC
TRBJ2-5	.	.	TRBV6-1	CASSPPGGGRETQYF	TGTGCCAGCAGCCCCCCCGGGGGAGGTCGGGAGACCCAGTACTTC
TRBJ1-4	.	.	TRBV25-1	CASSPQGTTNEKLFF	TGTGCCAGCAGTCCGCAGGGCACAACTAATGAAAAACTGTTTTTT
TRBJ2-5	TRBD2	.	TRBV5-1	CASSALLAGGELETQYF	TGCGCCAGCAGCGCCCTACTAGCGGGAGGGGAGTTAGAGACCCAGTACTTC